This T cell receptor beta chain was observed in a study of response to subunit inactivated influenza vaccine. Study-level results: Authors suggested each seasonal influenza vaccination recruits few new T cells.

TCRdb re-called the RT-PCR reads with MiXCR, one entry per CDR3 protein. The data hold around 540,000 distinct CDR3 sequences, with roughly 12% observed a single time. There are many counts of this clonotype. Its cognate antigen is unknown. This CDR3 region has 12 residues. CDR1 is SEHNR and CDR2 is FQNEAQ in the germline V gene (reference sequence). J gave up 5 bases and V 5 bases, and 3 bases lay outside the gene matches. Sequences were derived from PBMCs from blood, sampled on the day of vaccination. The TCR sequence derives from a man in his fifties who received an inactivated influenza vaccine. The chain recombines TRBV7-9 with TRBJ2-7; 7 bases fit TRBD1. The CDR3 DNA reads TGTGCCAGCAGCCCGACAGGGAACGAGCAGTACTTC. This gives the protein CASSPTGNEQYF.